These 14 T cell receptor beta chains were all obtained from the same sample, sequenced in a study of blood T cells in healthy people across ages. Primed by a sample-barcoded 5' primer and a J-beta primer mix, a second PCR proceeded for 7 to 11 cycles. TCRdb recomputed calls from the 5' RACE reads with MiXCR, one row per CDR3 protein. The table includes some 640,000 distinct CDR3 sequences, approximately 30% detected once. Sample: blood. Every receptor here comes from a woman older than 75 in good health.

This clonotype has a handful of counts. A much larger clone lies a single base off, so this may be a read error. The chain links TRBV7-3 to TRBJ2-4, with a weak D call TRBD2 (6 bases). The end of the DNA fits TRBJ2-7 better, so the J call may be wrong. The CDR3 is 15 residues long. Germline V gene data show CDR1 as SGHTA and CDR2 as FQGTGA. The CDR3 region has the DNA TGTGCCAGCGGCCCCCGCGGAGGGGCCCTTAACGAGCAGTACTTC. Amino acids: CASGPRGGALNEQYF.

This clonotype occurred many times. The rearrangement links TRBV6-1 to TRBJ1-4; D is undetermined. The CDR3 covers 15 residues. V was trimmed by 1 base and J by 1 base, leaving 7 bases between them. Germline CDR1 is MNHNS and CDR2 is SASEGT. As DNA, the CDR3 is TGTGCCAGCAGTGAAGTTGGGAGAACTAATGAAAAACTGTTTTTT. As protein: CASSEVGRTNEKLFF.

The rearrangement joins TRBV18 to TRBJ1-1; D perhaps matches TRBD1 (6 bases). From germline, CDR1 is KGHSH and CDR2 LQKENI. V was clipped by 1 base and J by 1 base, with 10 bases between them. The CDR3 has 15 amino acids. The CDR3 is CASSPQRGANTEAFF. CDR3 nucleotide sequence: TGTGCCAGCTCACCACAACGGGGGGCGAACACTGAAGCTTTCTTT.

This clonotype was observed at least ten times. The chain employs TRBV7-6 and TRBJ2-5; D may be TRBD1 (5 bases). V dropped 5 bases and J dropped 1 base, with 14 bases sitting between them. Germline assignment: CDR1 SGHVS and CDR2 FNYEAQ. The CDR3 sequence is 15 residues long. The CDR3 DNA follows: TGTGCCAGCAGCCAAACCCAGGGTCGCCAAGAGACCCAGTACTTC. Its translation: CASSQTQGRQETQYF.

This clonotype appeared a few times. A much larger clone differs from this one at a single base, so this may be a read error. The chain is built from TRBV6-5 and TRBJ2-1, with TRBD2 matching 12 bases. TRBJ2-7 explains the end of the DNA better; the J call may be wrong. The CDR3 runs 17 residues. Germline CDR1 is MNHEY and CDR2 is SVGAGI. The CDR3 DNA sequence: TGTGCCAGCAGTTACTTTCCTAGCGGGGGGGCGGGCAATGAGCAGTACTTC. Translated: CASSYFPSGGAGNEQYF.

This clonotype was seen repeatedly, ten times or more. The rearrangement uses TRBV7-3 and TRBJ2-5; 14 bases are a match to TRBD2. The V segment lost 5 bases and the J segment 2 bases; nucleotides outside the gene matches: 10. Per the germline V gene, CDR1 is SGHTA and CDR2 is FQGTGA. The length of the CDR3 is 18 residues. Written as DNA, the CDR3 is TGTGCCAGCAGCCTCCGGACTAGCGGGGGGCATGGACAAGAGACCCAGTACTTC. Its translation is CASSLRTSGGHGQETQYF. Based on the CDR3 plus reference TRBV7-3 and TRBJ2-5, the full variable domain is GAGVSQTPSNKVTEKGKYVELRCDPISGHTALYWYRQSLGQGPEFLIYFQGTGAADDSGLPNDRFFAVRPEGSVSTLKIQRTERGDSAVYLCASSLRTSGGHGQETQYFGPGTRLLVL.

The table lists this clonotype with many counts. The genes are TRBV7-2 and TRBJ2-5; D possibly corresponds to TRBD2 (6 bases). CDR1 is SGHTA, CDR2 FQGNSA, per germline. The V and J ends lost 3 bases and 5 bases respectively, with 13 bases between them. CDR3 length: 14 amino acids. CDR3 sequence (DNA): TGTGCCAGCAGCTTGCTACTAGCCTCCGAGACCCAGTACTTC. Its translation: CASSLLLASETQYF.

The chain recombines TRBV7-9 with TRBJ2-5; 7 nucleotides align to TRBD1. Near its end, the DNA agrees better with TRBJ2-7, so the J call may be wrong. Germline CDR1 is SEHNR and CDR2 is FQNEAQ (reference sequence). CDR3 length equals 15 residues. The CDR3 DNA reads as TGTGCCAGCAGCTTAGACAGGGGAATGTGGAACGAGCAGTACTTC. Its translation: CASSLDRGMWNEQYF.

This clonotype occurred many times. The chain is built from TRBV7-2 and TRBJ2-1, with D unclear. The CDR3 consists of 15 residues. Trimming shortened V by 1 base and J by 0 bases, and 7 bases separated the two germline ends. Germline values: CDR1 SGHTA, CDR2 FQGNSA. The CDR3 DNA sequence: TGTGCCAGCAGCTTAGGTCCGGGCTCCTACAATGAGCAGTTCTTC. Its translation: CASSLGPGSYNEQFF.

This clonotype has ten or more counts. The chain recombines TRBV20-1 with TRBJ2-1; possible D gene TRBD2, 7 bases. There are 17 residues in the CDR3. Germline V gives CDR1 DFQATT, CDR2 SNEGSKA (reference sequence). V was shortened by 0 bases and J by 4 bases, with 19 bases between the two germline ends. This chain's CDR3 is CSARDQGGGAIYNEQFF. In DNA, the CDR3 is TGCAGTGCTAGAGATCAGGGAGGGGGGGCGATTTACAATGAGCAGTTCTTC.

In the case of this clonotype: A clone one base away is much larger, so this may be a read error. The chain joins TRBV6-5 to TRBJ2-1; 7 bases match TRBD1. The CDR3 contains 14 residues. From germline, CDR1 is MNHEY and CDR2 SVGAGI. Losses at the gene ends were 6 bases for V and 9 bases for J; bases not matched to a gene: 11. The CDR3 sequence is CASRERGGCGEQFF. CDR3 DNA sequence: TGTGCCAGCAGAGAACGAGGGGGCTGCGGTGAGCAGTTCTTC.

This clonotype was picked up a small number of times. This chain connects TRBV6-2 or TRBV6-3 to TRBJ1-4; no definite D call. This CDR3 has 14 amino acids. Between the trimmed V and J ends, which lost 6 bases and 3 bases, there was a span of 11 bases. The V gene's germline CDR1 is MNHEY and CDR2 SVGEGT. The CDR3 nucleotides are TGTGCCAGCAGACCTGCAGGTTCTAATGAAAAACTGTTTTTT. Its translation: CASRPAGSNEKLFF.

This clonotype was recorded a few times. Since a much larger clone is just one base distant, this may be a read error. The V call is TRBV11-2, the J call TRBJ2-7; maybe TRBD2 (7 bases). V was trimmed by 5 bases and J by 7 bases, leaving 21 bases between them. Germline CDR1 reads SGHAT; CDR2 reads FQNNGV. CDR3 length: 15 residues. The DNA of the CDR3 is TGTGCCAGCAGCCCAAAGGGGGTAGCGGGCAATGAGCAGTACTTC. Amino acid sequence: CASSPKGVAGNEQYF.

On this clonotype: A single base separates this from a much larger clone, so it may be a read error. Here the CDR3 DNA reads TGTGCCAGCAGCTTAGCGGGGACAGGGGCGAACACCGGGGGGCTGTTTTTT. This codes for CASSLAGTGANTGGLFF. The rearrangement uses TRBV7-8 and TRBJ2-2; 10 bases map to TRBD1. CDR1 is SGHVS, CDR2 FQNEAQ, per germline. The length of the CDR3 is 17 residues.